A single sample is the source of the 13 T cell receptor beta chains below, sequenced in a study of human CD8 memory T cell subsets. The authors made TCR beta libraries using UMI-labeled 5' RACE. Using the 5' RACE reads, TCRdb records one entry per CDR3 protein without DNA. The sample table includes approximately 7,000 distinct CDR3 sequences. The sequenced material came from CD8+ stem-like memory T cells (TSCM and TCM) sorted from PBMCs. Subset described: stem-like memory CD8 T cells (TSTEM), CCR7+ PD-1- TIGIT-. These receptors all stem from a human donor in good health.

This clonotype is labeled medium-sized based on frequency. The V call is TRBV10-2, the J call TRBJ1-1. CDR1 and CDR2 (germline): WSHSY, SAAADI. The CDR3 runs to 15 residues. CDR3 in amino acids: CASSENRGMNTEAFF.

The chain combines TRBV2 with TRBJ2-1. CDR3 length: 14 amino acids. Per germline, CDR1 SNHLY and CDR2 FYNNEI. CDR3: CASKVAALYNEQFF.

The rearrangement links TRBV7-9 to TRBJ1-1. Germline V lookup: CDR1 SEHNR, CDR2 FQNEAQ (reference sequence). The CDR3 extends over 16 amino acids. The CDR3 protein is CASSLVSGDANTEAFF.

This chain joins TRBV21-1 and TRBJ2-7; the TCRdb D gene call, TRBD2, has no DNA to confirm it. TRBV21-1 is classified as a pseudogene. The CDR3 consists of 18 residues. The CDR3: CASSPRGRQTRSLYEQYF.

The chain recombines TRBV20-1 with TRBJ2-1; TCRdb names TRBD2, which stays unverified in the absence of DNA. The CDR3 extends over 22 amino acids. Per germline, CDR1 DFQATT and CDR2 SNEGSKA (reference sequence). The CDR3 sequence: CSAPGLSTAGLGKGASYNEQFF.

The rearrangement joins TRBV6-5 to TRBJ2-3. CDR3 length: 14 amino acids. Germline CDR1 and CDR2: MNHEY and SVGAGI. CDR3 protein: CASSLLASTDTQYF.

The chain carries TRBV2 and TRBJ2-7; the D gene TCRdb calls, TRBD1, cannot be checked with no DNA. The CDR3 loop spans 14 amino acids. Per germline, CDR1 SNHLY and CDR2 FYNNEI. The CDR3: CASTPGRGGYEQYF.

V usage is TRBV12-3 or TRBV12-4 and J usage is TRBJ2-5. CDR3 size: 12 residues. CDR3 loop: CASSPDIRTQYF.

The J gene is TRBJ2-5, the V gene TRBV12-3 or TRBV12-4; TCRdb selects TRBD1, and the lack of DNA leaves this call unchecked. The CDR3 is 17 residues long. The CDR3 sequence is CASSLLEGWGRQETQYF.

By frequency, this clonotype is large (0.1 to 1%). The chain has TRBV20-1 and TRBJ2-1; TCRdb names TRBD2, which stays unverified in the absence of DNA. This CDR3 contains 15 residues. Germline-derived CDR1 and CDR2 are DFQATT and SNEGSKA (reference sequence). CDR3 sequence reads: CSVILRELQNNEQFF.

The CDR3 sequence: CASSIFQGKAKNIQYF. This chain links TRBV28 with TRBJ2-4; TCRdb selects TRBD1, and the lack of DNA leaves this call unchecked. The CDR3 has 16 amino acids. Germline lookup yields CDR1 MDHEN and CDR2 SYDVKM.

The rearrangement links TRBV20-1 to TRBJ2-7; the TCRdb D gene call, TRBD1, has no DNA to confirm it. CDR3 length: 17 residues. Germline values: CDR1 DFQATT, CDR2 SNEGSKA (reference sequence). This CDR3 is CSALLAATRGFIYEQYF.

This clonotype is classed as medium-sized by frequency. The chain couples TRBV11-2 to TRBJ2-7; TCRdb selects TRBD1, and the lack of DNA leaves this call unchecked. In germline, CDR1 is SGHAT, CDR2 FQNNGV. This CDR3 spans 15 amino acids. The CDR3 loop reads CASSSIDDRHYEQYF.